The 8 T cell receptor beta chains in this list originate from one sample, sequenced in a study of T cell responses to AZD1222 COVID-19 vaccine. TCRdb's table, derived via immunoSEQ multiplex PCR, lists solely in-frame clones and lacks some. Of tens of thousands of clones detected, 85% to 90% appear once; the ten largest clones hold about 12%. Sample: peripheral blood, taken 28 days after the second AZD1222 dose. The receptors come from an adult who received the AZD1222 COVID-19 vaccine.

This clone was detected a few times. This chain uses TRBV7-8 with TRBJ2-1; a weak D match, TRBD2 (5 bases). In germline, CDR1 is SGHVS, CDR2 FQNEAQ. The CDR3 totals 13 residues. V was trimmed by 3 bases and J by 5 bases, leaving 8 bases between them. The CDR3 region is CASSFGEHNEQFF. The CDR3 DNA reads TGTGCCAGCAGCTTTGGGGAGCACAATGAGCAGTTCTTC.

This clone showed up just once. This rearrangement joins TRBV25-1 to TRBJ1-1; D unclear. Trimming left V 1 base short and J 0 bases short, with 9 bases between. The CDR3 covers 15 residues. The germline V gene encodes CDR1 MGHDK and CDR2 SYGVNS. CDR3 sequence (DNA): TGTGCCAGCAGTGAATGGGAGGGCTTGAACACTGAAGCTTTCTTT. Its translation is CASSEWEGLNTEAFF.

V usage is TRBV28 and J usage is TRBJ1-5, with a possible D match to TRBD1 (5 bases). V lost 9 bases and J 2 bases, leaving 14 bases between the germline ends. The CDR3 covers 14 residues. Germline CDR1 reads MDHEN; CDR2 reads SYDVKM. CDR3: CASHTTVRNQPQHF. The CDR3 DNA reads as TGTGCCAGTCACACGACAGTTCGCAATCAGCCCCAGCATTTT.

The chain employs TRBV6-5 and TRBJ1-6; D possibly corresponds to TRBD1 (5 bases). Trimming took off 6 bases at V and 10 bases at J, with 10 bases between the two ends. CDR1 is MNHEY, CDR2 SVGAGI, per germline. The CDR3 is made up of 12 amino acids. The CDR3, as DNA: TGTGCCAGCAGCCAGGGACTCTCACCCCTCCACTTT. Translated, it gives CASSQGLSPLHF.

This chain connects TRBV14 to TRBJ2-5; TRBD2 aligns across 7 bases. V lost 4 bases and J lost 4; bases outside the gene matches: 12. This CDR3 is 16 amino acids long. Germline CDR1 and CDR2: SGHDN and FVKESK. The CDR3 sequence is CASSRGGSRLGETQYF. The CDR3 coding sequence is TGTGCCAGCAGCCGAGGCGGGAGTAGGTTAGGAGAGACCCAGTACTTC.

This CDR3 is CASSPGTSGAGELFF. The CDR3 DNA sequence: TGCGCCAGCAGCCCCGGGACTAGCGGGGCCGGGGAGCTGTTTTTT. The chain employs TRBV5-1 and TRBJ2-2; 13 bases map to TRBD2. After removal of 4 bases from V and 6 bases from J, the junction contained 3 bases not matched to a gene. The CDR3 spans 15 residues. The germline gives CDR1 SGHRS, CDR2 YFSETQ.

The chain couples TRBV5-4 to TRBJ2-5; a possible D gene is TRBD2 (5 bases). Trimming removed 2 bases at V and 5 bases at J, with 10 bases between. Germline V CDR1 and CDR2: SGHNT, YYREEE (reference sequence). The length of the CDR3 is 13 residues. In DNA, the CDR3 is TGTGCCAGCAGCTTTTGGACGGGGGAGACCCAGTACTTC. Translating gives CASSFWTGETQYF.

The V and J genes are TRBV9 and TRBJ1-2; perhaps TRBD1 as D (6 bases). Germline V CDR1 and CDR2: SGDLS, YYNGEE. This CDR3 has 15 residues. V was pared by 6 bases and J by 5 bases, with 20 bases between. CDR3 sequence (DNA): TGTGCCAGCACCTCCCAGGTAGGGGGGCGATATGGCTACACCTTC. Amino acid sequence: CASTSQVGGRYGYTF.